This T cell receptor beta chain was recovered during a study of T-cell reconstitution after alpha-beta-depleted transplantation in children. A TCRbeta library incorporating unique molecular identifiers was prepared. MiXCR, applied by TCRdb to the PCR reads, yields one record per CDR3 protein. Counted here are about 870,000 distinct CDR3 sequences, approximately 15% occurring once; the ten biggest clones make up under 6%. CDR3 length: 16 residues. CDR1 SGHVS and CDR2 FQNEAQ come from the germline V gene. V dropped 1 base and J dropped 8; count of bases not matched to a gene: 9. This clonotype has more than one count but fewer than ten. The antigen is unknown. Study-level points and caveats: It was reported that alpha-beta T cells came from several hundred expanded graft clones (about two months after transplant). A year post-transplant, T-cell counts and diversity derived mostly from newly produced T cells.

The clonotype was recovered from a male patient aged 5 to 17 who had a stem cell transplant for acute lymphoblastic leukemia, so the T cells may come from the graft donor. Sequences were derived from PBMCs, mostly from graft donor cells, sampled 360 days after TCRalphabeta/CD19-depleted stem cell transplant. The chain joins TRBV7-8 to TRBJ2-1; 9 bases are a match to TRBD2. Written as DNA, the CDR3 is TGTGCCAGCAGCTTAGAAAGTGTAGCGGGAGTCGATGAGCAGTTCTTC. Amino acid sequence: CASSLESVAGVDEQFF.